The present entry profiles one T cell receptor beta chain with its context. In the authors' workflow: Estimation of nucleated cell counts relied on the amplification of reference gene primers. Only in-frame clones appear in the TCRdb table, and some are missing; sequencing was by immunoSEQ multiplex PCR. V, J and clone size reflect that table, while D and trimming were determined from the DNA. The sample contains roughly 250,000 clones, more than 75% of which appear only once. The entry originates in a study of blood T cell repertoires in COVID-19. Across the study: COVID-19 samples, acute and convalescent, were from the United States, Italy and Spain. In each case, the material was cDNA or gDNA derived from T cells, B-cell-depleted T cells, or PBMCs.

There are 17 residues in the CDR3. Germline V gives CDR1 LGHDT, CDR2 YNNKEL (reference sequence). V lost 0 bases, J lost 1 base, and 15 bases lay in between. The sample consisted of peripheral blood. This TCR was sampled from a woman aged 60-75 years with active or convalescent COVID-19. The V call is TRBV3-1 (or the pseudogene TRBV3-2), the J call TRBJ1-2; no clear D. As DNA, the CDR3 is TGTGCCAGCAGCCAAGATCTGCGGCCGGTCAATAACTATGGCTACACCTTC. It yields the protein CASSQDLRPVNNYGYTF.